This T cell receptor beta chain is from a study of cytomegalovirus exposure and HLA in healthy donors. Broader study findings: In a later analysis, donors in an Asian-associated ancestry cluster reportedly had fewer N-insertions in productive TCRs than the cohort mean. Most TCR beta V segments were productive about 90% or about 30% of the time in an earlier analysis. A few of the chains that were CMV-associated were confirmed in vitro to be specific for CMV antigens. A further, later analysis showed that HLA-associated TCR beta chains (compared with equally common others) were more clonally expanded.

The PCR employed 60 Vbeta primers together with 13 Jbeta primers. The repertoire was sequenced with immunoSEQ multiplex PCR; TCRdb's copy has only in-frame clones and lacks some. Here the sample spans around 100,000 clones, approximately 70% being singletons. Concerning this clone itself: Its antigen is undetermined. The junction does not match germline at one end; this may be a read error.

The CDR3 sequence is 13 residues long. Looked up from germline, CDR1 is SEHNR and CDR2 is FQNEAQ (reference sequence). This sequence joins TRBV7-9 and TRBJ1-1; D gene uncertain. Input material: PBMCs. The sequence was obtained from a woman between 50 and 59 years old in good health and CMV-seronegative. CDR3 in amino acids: CSSSLVEATEAFF. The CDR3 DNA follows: TGTTCCAGCAGCTTAGTTGAGGCCACTGAAGCTTTCTTT.